A single sample is the source of the 23 T cell receptor beta chains below, sequenced in a study of identical twins. TCRdb reprocessed the 5' RACE reads with MiXCR, giving one entry per CDR3 protein. Of 450,000 or so distinct CDR3 sequences in the sample, roughly 26% were seen once. These same records also appear under a second study, on T cells expressing NK-cell markers.

The sequencing input was CD4+ T cells sorted from blood. These receptor sequences come from a woman between 18 and 30 years old in good health.

V usage is TRBV6-1 and J usage is TRBJ1-2, with no clear D. This CDR3 comprises 14 residues. Trimming stripped 1 base from V and 6 bases from J, with 12 bases between. Germline assignment: CDR1 MNHNS and CDR2 SASEGT. The CDR3 DNA is TGTGCCAGCAGTGAAGTCGGGAGGCAAAATGGCTACACCTTC. Its protein product is CASSEVGRQNGYTF.

This sequence joins TRBV20-1 and TRBJ2-5; D is undetermined. The germline CDR1 and CDR2 sequences are DFQATT and SNEGSKA (reference sequence). The CDR3 loop spans 14 amino acids. V lost 6 bases to trimming and J lost 5 bases, with 19 bases between them. CDR3 in amino acids: CSATDLGKWETQYF. CDR3 DNA sequence: TGCAGTGCCACGGACCTAGGAAAGTGGGAGACCCAGTACTTC.

This clonotype was observed a handful of times. The V and J genes are TRBV29-1 and TRBJ2-2, with D possibly being TRBD1 (6 bases). Trimming stripped 7 bases from V and 6 bases from J, with 12 bases between. The length of the CDR3 is 12 residues. Germline values: CDR1 SQVTM, CDR2 ANQGSEA. The CDR3 DNA follows: TGCAGCGCCGACAGGCCCTCCGGGGAGCTGTTTTTT. Amino acids: CSADRPSGELFF.

This clonotype showed up just a few times. The V gene is TRBV7-2, the J gene TRBJ2-1; unclear D gene. This CDR3 comprises 13 residues. Germline lookup yields CDR1 SGHTA and CDR2 FQGNSA. V was trimmed by 2 bases and J by 9 bases, leaving 11 bases between them. CDR3 amino acids: CASSLSPVGEQFF. CDR3 DNA: TGTGCCAGCAGCTTAAGCCCAGTCGGTGAGCAGTTCTTC.

This clonotype was picked up a small number of times. This chain connects TRBV7-6 to TRBJ1-1; unclear D gene. V was clipped by 2 bases and J by 0 bases, with 13 bases between them. The CDR3 contains 16 residues. Germline CDR1 and CDR2: SGHVS and FNYEAQ. The CDR3 is CASSLRPNLLNTEAFF. The CDR3 DNA is TGTGCCAGCAGCTTAAGGCCTAACTTATTGAACACTGAAGCTTTCTTT.

This clonotype was detected only a few times. This chain links TRBV15 with TRBJ1-2; D is uncertain. The CDR3 is 14 amino acids. V lost 3 bases to trimming and J lost 8 bases, with 16 bases between them. Germline V gene lookup returns CDR1 LNHNV and CDR2 YYDKDF (reference sequence). As DNA, the CDR3 is TGTGCCACCAGCAGGAGCTCGAGGGCGGCGGGCTACACCTTC. As protein: CATSRSSRAAGYTF.

This rearrangement joins TRBV20-1 to TRBJ1-1; D not certain. The CDR3 covers 12 residues. Germline CDR1 DFQATT, CDR2 SNEGSKA (reference sequence). CDR3 region: CSGRRSHTEAFF. The CDR3 DNA follows: TGCAGCGGGAGAAGAAGTCACACTGAAGCTTTCTTT.

The rearrangement joins TRBV18 to TRBJ2-7; TRBD2 is a possible D gene (7 bases). V lost 2 bases to trimming and J lost 7 bases, with 9 bases between them. This CDR3 has 12 residues. Germline V lookup: CDR1 KGHSH, CDR2 LQKENI. This chain's CDR3 is CASSPKGGEQYF. The CDR3 DNA sequence: TGTGCCAGCTCACCAAAGGGGGGGGAGCAGTACTTC.

This chain uses TRBV13 with TRBJ2-1; no definite D call. Between the trimmed V and J ends, which lost 5 bases and 10 bases, there was a span of 15 bases. This CDR3 region has 13 residues. Germline V CDR1 and CDR2: PRHDT, FYEKMQ (reference sequence). In DNA, the CDR3 is TGTGCCAGCAGCACGCGTCCCGTTAGGGAGCAGTTCTTC. Translated: CASSTRPVREQFF.

This clonotype was seen a handful of times. This chain uses TRBV7-8 with TRBJ1-5; TRBD1 might be the D (6 bases). The germline gives CDR1 SGHVS, CDR2 FQNEAQ. V lost 7 bases and J 1 base, leaving 17 bases between the germline ends. The CDR3 covers 16 residues. As DNA, the CDR3 is TGTGCCAGCACTCTTAAGGGGGGGGCCAGCAATCAGCCCCAGCATTTT. It translates to CASTLKGGASNQPQHF.

The chain recombines TRBV7-9 with TRBJ2-1, with D perhaps TRBD2 (5 bases). Per germline, CDR1 SEHNR and CDR2 FQNEAQ (reference sequence). V was pared by 5 bases and J by 9 bases, with 17 bases between. The CDR3 is 14 residues long. The CDR3 region has the DNA TGTGCCAGCAGCGAACAAATAGCGAGGAGTGAGCAGTTCTTC. Translation gives CASSEQIARSEQFF.

This clonotype has a handful of counts. The chain carries TRBV29-1 and TRBJ2-3; possible D gene TRBD1, 6 bases. V gave up 6 bases and J gave up 2 bases, with 18 bases separating them. This CDR3 is built from 15 residues. The germline CDR1 and CDR2 sequences are SQVTM and ANQGSEA. CDR3 sequence (DNA): TGCAGCGTCGCTAACCGGGACATCGTCACAGATACGCAGTATTTT. Its protein is CSVANRDIVTDTQYF.

This chain connects TRBV20-1 to TRBJ2-2, with 8 bases aligning to TRBD1. Trimming took 3 bases from V and 6 from J; bases not matched to a gene: 15. CDR1 is DFQATT and CDR2 is SNEGSKA in the germline V gene (reference sequence). This CDR3 has 17 amino acids. The CDR3 bases are TGCAGTGCTAGTGCCCCGGGTGGACAGGGCTTGGCCGGGGAGCTGTTTTTT. Amino acids: CSASAPGGQGLAGELFF.

This clonotype was counted a few times. The DNA of the CDR3 is TGCGCCAGCAGCTTGCAATCGGTCTCTTACAATGAGCAGTTCTTC. Translated, it gives CASSLQSVSYNEQFF. V is TRBV5-1 and J is TRBJ2-1; D not resolved. Germline CDR1 reads SGHRS; CDR2 reads YFSETQ. Trimming stripped 1 base from V and 4 bases from J, with 12 bases between. This CDR3 is built from 15 residues.

This clonotype turned up a few times. The rearrangement uses TRBV12-3 or TRBV12-4 and TRBJ1-5; 7 bases are a match to TRBD1. The CDR3 covers 16 residues. Trimming at V came to 1 base and at J to 8 bases, leaving 11 bases not matched to a gene. CDR3 DNA sequence: TGTGCCAGCAGTTTAGAGAAGGGGGCCAGGACTGAGCCCCAGCATTTT. Translation: CASSLEKGARTEPQHF.

This clonotype has just a few counts. The J gene is TRBJ2-1, the V gene TRBV9, with 8 bases lining up with TRBD1. The length of the CDR3 is 16 residues. The germline V gene has CDR1 SGDLS and CDR2 YYNGEE. With V trimmed by 2 bases and J by 1 base, 5 bases remained unmatched. CDR3 DNA sequence: TGTGCCAGCAGCGTTCTTACAGGGGGATCCTACAATGAGCAGTTCTTC. It is translated as CASSVLTGGSYNEQFF. The full variable domain, rest sourced from reference TRBV9 and TRBJ2-1, is DSGVTQTPKHLITATGQRVTLRCSPRSGDLSVYWYQQSLDQGLQFLIQYYNGEERAKGNILERFSAQQFPDLHSELNLSSLELGDSALYFCASSVLTGGSYNEQFFGPGTRLTVL.

This clonotype has a count of ten or more. The chain has TRBV29-1 and TRBJ1-2; D may be TRBD1 (6 bases). The germline V gene encodes CDR1 SQVTM and CDR2 ANQGSEA. The CDR3 consists of 13 residues. The V gene lost 6 bases and the J gene lost 4 bases, with 15 bases spanning the gap. CDR3 loop: CSVETGHIYGYTF. The CDR3 DNA sequence: TGCAGCGTCGAGACAGGCCATATCTATGGCTACACCTTC.

The genes are TRBV7-9 and TRBJ2-3; D is possibly TRBD2 (7 bases). The V gene lost 6 bases and the J gene lost 0 bases, with 16 bases spanning the gap. Looked up from germline, CDR1 is SEHNR and CDR2 is FQNEAQ (reference sequence). The CDR3 is made up of 16 amino acids. The CDR3 protein is CASSIDGGGSTDTQYF. In nucleotides, the CDR3 is TGTGCCAGCAGTATCGATGGCGGGGGCAGCACAGATACGCAGTATTTT.

This chain links TRBV5-4 with TRBJ1-6, with D possibly TRBD1 on 5 matching bases. V shed 4 bases and J shed 10 bases, with 15 bases lying between them. Looked up from germline, CDR1 is SGHNT and CDR2 is YYREEE (reference sequence). The CDR3 totals 14 residues. The CDR3 sequence is CASSRGGVGSPLHF. The DNA of the CDR3 is TGTGCCAGCAGCCGGGGCGGGGTAGGATCACCCCTCCACTTT.

This clonotype was recorded a few times. J is TRBJ2-5 and V is TRBV5-8; 11 bases match TRBD2. The CDR3 has 17 amino acids. The germline CDR1 and CDR2 sequences are SGHTS and YDEGEE. After removal of 2 bases from V and 1 base from J, the junction contained 7 bases not matched to a gene. DNA of the CDR3: TGTGCCAGCAGCTTCTCCGGGACTAGCGGCCTCCAAGAGACCCAGTACTTC. This translates into CASSFSGTSGLQETQYF.

This sequence joins TRBV6-1 and TRBJ2-1, with D hard to call. The CDR3 length is 18 residues. Germline loops: CDR1 MNHNS, CDR2 SASEGT. V shed 4 bases and J shed 0 bases, with 19 bases lying between them. DNA of the CDR3: TGTGCCAGCAGTGGATTGAAGGCCTTAGGTCTCTCCTACAATGAGCAGTTCTTC. It translates to CASSGLKALGLSYNEQFF.

A few counts support this clonotype. The rearrangement joins TRBV7-9 to TRBJ1-4; D not resolved. CDR3 length: 12 residues. Between the trimmed V and J ends, which lost 3 bases and 15 bases, there was a span of 14 bases. Germline assignment: CDR1 SEHNR and CDR2 FQNEAQ (reference sequence). CDR3 bases: TGTGCCAGCAGCTTTGATCCCCCCGTATTGTTTTTT. It yields the protein CASSFDPPVLFF. Full variable domain (remainder filled in from reference TRBV7-9 and TRBJ1-4): DTGVSQNPRHKITKRGQNVTFRCDPISEHNRLYWYRQTLGQGPEFLTYFQNEAQLEKSRLLSDRFSAERPKGSFSTLEIQRTEQGDSAMYLCASSFDPPVLFFGSGTQLSVL.

This clonotype was observed a handful of times. The rearrangement joins TRBV3-1 to TRBJ2-5, with D unresolved. Trimming removed 0 bases from V and 5 bases from J, with 10 bases in between. Germline CDR1 LGHDT, CDR2 YNNKEL (reference sequence). This CDR3 contains 14 residues. The CDR3 nucleotides read TGTGCCAGCAGCCAAGACGGGCTAGAGGAGACCCAGTACTTC. Translated: CASSQDGLEETQYF.